Presented here are 11 T cell receptor beta chains from one specimen sequenced in a study of molecular identifiers for immune sequencing clone quantification. TCRdb re-called the PCR reads with MiXCR, one entry per CDR3 protein. This table holds around 480,000 distinct CDR3 sequences, under 30% found once. The sample consisted of naive CD8+ T cells from blood, with Jurkat cell RNA spiked in. Subset of the sample: FACS-sorted CD8+CD4-CCR7+CD45RA+ naive T cells. The receptors come from a human donor in good health. Some libraries in this study had Jurkat cell RNA spiked in.

This clonotype has ten or more counts. The chain joins TRBV19 to TRBJ2-2, with TRBD2 as a possible D gene (6 bases). The V gene lost 1 base and the J gene lost 7 bases, with 10 bases spanning the gap. This CDR3 contains 14 residues. Per germline, CDR1 LNHDA and CDR2 SQIVND (reference sequence). The CDR3 coding sequence is TGTGCCAGTAGTATAGTAGGAGGGTTCGGGGAGCTGTTTTTT. It yields the protein CASSIVGGFGELFF.

The genes are TRBV4-2 and TRBJ2-1; 7 bases agree with TRBD1. Germline lookup yields CDR1 LGHNA and CDR2 YNFKEQ. This CDR3 is built from 15 residues. The ends lost 0 bases at V and 9 bases at J; junction bases unmatched: 8. CDR3 sequence reads: CASSQENRGSREQFF. The CDR3 DNA reads TGTGCCAGCAGCCAAGAAAACAGGGGTTCGCGTGAGCAGTTCTTC.

This clonotype was observed once. A much larger clone differs by one base, so this may be a read error. The rearrangement links TRBV6-5 to TRBJ2-6, with D tentatively TRBD1 or TRBD2 (5 bases each). CDR3 length: 15 residues. V lost 1 base to trimming and J lost 2 bases, with 6 bases between them. Germline CDR1 and CDR2: MNHEY and SVGAGI. The CDR3 loop is CASSYLGPGANVLTF. The CDR3 region has the DNA TGTGCCAGCAGTTACTTGGGACCTGGGGCCAACGTCCTGACTTTC.

The chain has TRBV7-9 and TRBJ2-2; no reliable D call. The CDR3 has 16 residues. The V end lost 4 bases, the J end lost 6 bases, and 18 bases lay between the germline ends. Per the germline V gene, CDR1 is SEHNR and CDR2 is FQNEAQ (reference sequence). The CDR3 loop is CASSSSLGYSAGELFF. CDR3 bases: TGTGCCAGCAGCTCCTCCTTGGGGTATTCGGCCGGGGAGCTGTTTTTT.

The chain employs TRBV9 and TRBJ2-7; a possible D gene is TRBD1 (6 bases). This CDR3 is 18 amino acids long. V was pared by 0 bases and J by 3 bases, with 22 bases between. Germline CDR1 is SGDLS and CDR2 is YYNGEE. CDR3 in amino acids: CASSVDVGTPGMGYEQYF. The CDR3 nucleotides read TGTGCCAGCAGCGTAGATGTGGGGACACCAGGAATGGGCTACGAGCAGTACTTC. The full variable domain, with the rest looked up from reference TRBV9 and TRBJ2-7, is DSGVTQTPKHLITATGQRVTLRCSPRSGDLSVYWYQQSLDQGLQFLIQYYNGEERAKGNILERFSAQQFPDLHSELNLSSLELGDSALYFCASSVDVGTPGMGYEQYFGPGTRLTVT.

This clonotype showed up just a few times. This chain connects TRBV19 to TRBJ2-7; 7 bases fit TRBD1. The CDR3 covers 15 residues. CDR1 LNHDA and CDR2 SQIVND come from the germline V gene (reference sequence). Trimming at V came to 2 bases and at J to 6 bases, leaving 10 bases not matched to a gene. The CDR3 bases are TGTGCCAGTAGTATATTCGGACAGGCGCCTGCCGAGCAGTACTTC. It codes for CASSIFGQAPAEQYF. Filled out from reference TRBV19 and TRBJ2-7, the complete variable domain reads DGGITQSPKYLFRKEGQNVTLSCEQNLNHDAMYWYRQDPGQGLRLIYYSQIVNDFQKGDIAEGYSVSREKKESFPLTVTSAQKNPTAFYLCASSIFGQAPAEQYFGPGTRLTVT.

The sample holds many counts of this clonotype. The chain has TRBV28 and TRBJ1-5, with 10 bases identical to TRBD1. The CDR3 extends over 17 amino acids. Trimming cost V 2 bases and J 5 bases; bases outside gene matches: 9. Germline loops: CDR1 MDHEN, CDR2 SYDVKM. The CDR3 DNA is TGTGCCAGCAGTTTAACGTACCGGGACAGGGGCGATCAGCCCCAGCATTTT. Encoded protein: CASSLTYRDRGDQPQHF. Drawing the rest from reference TRBV28 and TRBJ1-5, the complete variable domain is DVKVTQSSRYLVKRTGEKVFLECVQDMDHENMFWYRQDPGLGLRLIYFSYDVKMKEKGDIPEGYSVSREKKERFSLILESASTNQTSMYLCASSLTYRDRGDQPQHFGDGTRLSIL.

With regard to this clonotype: One junction end disagrees with the germline gene, perhaps due to a read error. J is TRBJ2-7 and V is TRBV20-1; 10 nucleotides agree with TRBD2. The CDR3 has 14 amino acids. The germline V gene encodes CDR1 DFQATT and CDR2 SNEGSKA (reference sequence). The CDR3 loop reads CSARDALAGSEQHF. In DNA form, the CDR3 reads TGCAGTGCTAGAGATGCACTAGCGGGAAGCGAGCAGCACTTC.

Only a few counts were recorded for this clonotype. A much larger clonotype is one base distant, so this may be a read error. The genes are TRBV7-2 and TRBJ2-1; a weak D match, TRBD2 (7 bases). Trimming left V 4 bases short and J 0 bases short, with 10 bases between. Germline V lookup: CDR1 SGHTA, CDR2 FQGNSA. The CDR3 is 15 amino acids. This chain's CDR3 is CASSSGGGSYNEQFF. CDR3 in DNA: TGTGCCAGCAGCTCGGGGGGCGGCTCCTACAATGAGCAGTTCTTC.

This clonotype was seen at least ten times. The genes are TRBV2 and TRBJ2-3, with no clear D. The CDR3 runs to 14 residues. V was trimmed by 3 bases and J by 0 bases, leaving 7 bases between them. Germline loops: CDR1 SNHLY, CDR2 FYNNEI. The CDR3 spells CASSDPGSTDTQYF. In nucleotides, the CDR3 is TGTGCCAGCAGTGACCCTGGAAGCACAGATACGCAGTATTTT.

A few counts support this clonotype. The rearrangement links TRBV6-2 or TRBV6-3 to TRBJ2-3, with D possibly matching TRBD2 (6 bases). Germline values: CDR1 MNHEY, CDR2 SVGEGT. The CDR3 runs 16 residues. V lost 0 bases and J 4 bases, leaving 14 bases between the germline ends. CDR3 DNA: TGTGCCAGCAGTTACTCGTTGGACGGGGGTGCAGATACGCAGTATTTT. Amino acids: CASSYSLDGGADTQYF.